This TCR beta chain was sequenced for a study of control samples from healthy donors and cancer patients. On this clone: Other DNA sequences in the same sample also yield this CDR3.

This table comes from immunoSEQ multiplex PCR, and its TCRdb copy is limited to in-frame clones, with some not included. The repertoire holds 75,000 to 90,000 clones, roughly 86% seen once, with more than 20% in the top ten. The source of this sequence is a man aged 30 to 39 in good health. Material: blood.

This CDR3 is CASSPPRNTGELFF. CDR3 nucleotide sequence: TGTGCCAGCTCACCGCCCCGGAACACCGGGGAGCTGTTTTTT. The V call is TRBV18, the J call TRBJ2-2; D not resolved. The CDR3 is 14 amino acids. CDR1 and CDR2 from the germline V gene are KGHSH and LQKENI. The V end was cut by 3 bases, the J end by 1 base, with 6 bases between.